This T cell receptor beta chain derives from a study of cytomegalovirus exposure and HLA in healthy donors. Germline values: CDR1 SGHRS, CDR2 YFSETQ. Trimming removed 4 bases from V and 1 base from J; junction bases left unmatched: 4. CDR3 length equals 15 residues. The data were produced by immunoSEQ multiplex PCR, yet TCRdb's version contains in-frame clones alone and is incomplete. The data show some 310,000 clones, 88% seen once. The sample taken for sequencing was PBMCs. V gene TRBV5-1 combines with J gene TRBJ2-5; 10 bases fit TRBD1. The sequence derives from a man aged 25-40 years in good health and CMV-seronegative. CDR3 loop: CASSHGQGVQETQYF. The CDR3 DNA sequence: TGCGCCAGCAGCCATGGACAGGGGGTCCAAGAGACCCAGTACTTC.